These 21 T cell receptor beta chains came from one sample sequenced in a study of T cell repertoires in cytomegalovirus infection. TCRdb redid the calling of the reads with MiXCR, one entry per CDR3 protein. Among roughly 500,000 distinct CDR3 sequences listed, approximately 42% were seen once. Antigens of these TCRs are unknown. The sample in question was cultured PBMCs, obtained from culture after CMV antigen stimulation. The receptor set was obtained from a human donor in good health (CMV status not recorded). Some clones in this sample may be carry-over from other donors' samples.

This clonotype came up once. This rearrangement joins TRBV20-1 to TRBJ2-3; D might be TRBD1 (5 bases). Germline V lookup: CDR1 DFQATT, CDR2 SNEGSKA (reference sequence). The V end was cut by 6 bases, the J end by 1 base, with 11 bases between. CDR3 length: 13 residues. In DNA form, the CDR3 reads TGCAGTGCCGACAGTAGGGGCACAGATACGCAGTATTTT. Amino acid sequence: CSADSRGTDTQYF.

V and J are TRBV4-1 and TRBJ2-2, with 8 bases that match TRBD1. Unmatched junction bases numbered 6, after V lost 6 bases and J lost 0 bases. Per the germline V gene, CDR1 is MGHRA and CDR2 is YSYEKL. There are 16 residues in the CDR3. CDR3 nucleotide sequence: TGCGCCAGCAGGTCCCTACAGGGGGCGAACACCGGGGAGCTGTTTTTT. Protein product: CASRSLQGANTGELFF.

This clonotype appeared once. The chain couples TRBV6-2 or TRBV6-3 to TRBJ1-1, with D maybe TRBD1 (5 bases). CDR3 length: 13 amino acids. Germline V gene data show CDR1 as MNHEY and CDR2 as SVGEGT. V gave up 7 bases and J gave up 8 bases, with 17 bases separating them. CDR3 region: CASTKRGSSEAFF. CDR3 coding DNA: TGTGCCAGCACCAAACGGGGGAGCAGCGAAGCTTTCTTT.

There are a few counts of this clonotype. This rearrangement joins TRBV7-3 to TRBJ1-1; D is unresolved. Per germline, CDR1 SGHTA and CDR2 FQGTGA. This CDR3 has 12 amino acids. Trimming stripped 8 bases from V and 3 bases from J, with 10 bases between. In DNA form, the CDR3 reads TGTGCCAGCGGTGGGGTGGACACTGAAGCTTTCTTT. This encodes CASGGVDTEAFF.

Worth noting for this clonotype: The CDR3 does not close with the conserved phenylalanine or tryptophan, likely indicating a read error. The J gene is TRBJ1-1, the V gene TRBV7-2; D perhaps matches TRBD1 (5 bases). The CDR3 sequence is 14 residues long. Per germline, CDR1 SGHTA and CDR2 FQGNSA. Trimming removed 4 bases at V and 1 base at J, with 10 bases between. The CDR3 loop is CASSSGRQNTEAFL. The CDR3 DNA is TGTGCCAGCAGCTCGGGACGGCAGAACACTGAAGCTTTCTTG.

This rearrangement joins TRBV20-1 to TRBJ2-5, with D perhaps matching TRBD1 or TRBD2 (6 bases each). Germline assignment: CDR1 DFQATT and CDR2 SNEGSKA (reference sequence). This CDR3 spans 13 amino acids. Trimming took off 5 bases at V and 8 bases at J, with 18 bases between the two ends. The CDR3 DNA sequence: TGCAGTGCTTCTCTGGGGGGCCTCGGAACCCAGTACTTC. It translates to CSASLGGLGTQYF.

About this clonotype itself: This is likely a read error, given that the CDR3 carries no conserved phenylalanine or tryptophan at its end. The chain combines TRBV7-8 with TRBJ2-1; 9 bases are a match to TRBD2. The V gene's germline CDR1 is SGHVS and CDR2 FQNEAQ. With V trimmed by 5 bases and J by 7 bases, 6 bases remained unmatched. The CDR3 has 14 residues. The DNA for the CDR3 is TGTGCCAGCAGCATTCTAGCGGGGCGGAATGAGCAGTTCTTA. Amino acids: CASSILAGRNEQFL.

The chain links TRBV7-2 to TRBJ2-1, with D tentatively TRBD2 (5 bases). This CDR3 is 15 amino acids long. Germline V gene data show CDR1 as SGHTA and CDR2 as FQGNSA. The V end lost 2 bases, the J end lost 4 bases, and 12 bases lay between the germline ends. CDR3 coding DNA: TGTGCCAGCAGCTTAAATTTAGCGTCATACAATGAGCAGTTCTTC. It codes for CASSLNLASYNEQFF.

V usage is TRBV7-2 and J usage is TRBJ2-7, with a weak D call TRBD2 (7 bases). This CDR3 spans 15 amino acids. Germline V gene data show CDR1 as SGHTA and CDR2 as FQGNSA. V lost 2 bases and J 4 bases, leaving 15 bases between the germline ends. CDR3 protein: CASSLKAGATYEQYF. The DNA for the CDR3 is TGTGCCAGCAGCTTAAAGGCGGGGGCCACGTACGAGCAGTACTTC.

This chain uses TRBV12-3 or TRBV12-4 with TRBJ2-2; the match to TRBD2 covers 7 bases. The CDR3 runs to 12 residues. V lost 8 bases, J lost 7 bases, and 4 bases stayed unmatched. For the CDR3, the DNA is TGTGCCAGCGGGAGGGTGGTCGGGGAGCTGTTTTTT. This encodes CASGRVVGELFF.

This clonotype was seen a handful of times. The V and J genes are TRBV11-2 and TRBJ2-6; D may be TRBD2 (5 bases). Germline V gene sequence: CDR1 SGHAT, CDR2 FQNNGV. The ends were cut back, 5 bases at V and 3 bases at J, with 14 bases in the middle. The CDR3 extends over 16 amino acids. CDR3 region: CASSPILGLGANVLTF. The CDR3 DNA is TGTGCCAGCAGCCCGATCCTAGGACTTGGGGCCAACGTCCTGACTTTC. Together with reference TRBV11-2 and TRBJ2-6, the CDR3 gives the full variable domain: EAGVAQSPRYKIIEKRQSVAFWCNPISGHATLYWYQQILGQGPKLLIQFQNNGVVDDSQLPKDRFSAERLKGVDSTLKIQPAKLEDSAVYLCASSPILGLGANVLTFGAGSRLTVL.

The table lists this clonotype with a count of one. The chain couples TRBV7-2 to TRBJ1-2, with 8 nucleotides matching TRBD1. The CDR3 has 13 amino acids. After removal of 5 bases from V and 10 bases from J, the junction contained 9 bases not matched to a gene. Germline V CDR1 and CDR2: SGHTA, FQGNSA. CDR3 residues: CASSRQGLVDYTF. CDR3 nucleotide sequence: TGTGCCAGCAGCCGACAGGGGCTGGTCGACTACACCTTC.

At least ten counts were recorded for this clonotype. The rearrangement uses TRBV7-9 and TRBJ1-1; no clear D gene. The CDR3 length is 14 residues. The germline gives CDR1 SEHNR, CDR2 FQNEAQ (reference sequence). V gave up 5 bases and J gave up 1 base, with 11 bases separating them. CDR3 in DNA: TGTGCCAGCAGCACAATGGGTGGGAACACTGAAGCTTTCTTT. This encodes CASSTMGGNTEAFF.

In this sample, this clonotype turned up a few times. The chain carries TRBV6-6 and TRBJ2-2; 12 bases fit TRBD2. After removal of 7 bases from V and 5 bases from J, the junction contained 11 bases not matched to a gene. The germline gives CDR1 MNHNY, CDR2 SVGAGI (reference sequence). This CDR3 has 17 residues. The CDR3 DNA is TGTGCCAGCACCCTCCCAACGACTAGCGGGAGTACCGGGGAGCTGTTTTTT. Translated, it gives CASTLPTTSGSTGELFF.

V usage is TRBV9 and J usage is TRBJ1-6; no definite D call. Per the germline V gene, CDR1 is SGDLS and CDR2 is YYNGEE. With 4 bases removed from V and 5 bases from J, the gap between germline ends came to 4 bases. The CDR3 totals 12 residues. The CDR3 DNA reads TGTGCCAGCAGCAAGGATAATTCACCCCTCCACTTT. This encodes CASSKDNSPLHF. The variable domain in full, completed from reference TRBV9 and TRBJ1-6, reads DSGVTQTPKHLITATGQRVTLRCSPRSGDLSVYWYQQSLDQGLQFLIQYYNGEERAKGNILERFSAQQFPDLHSELNLSSLELGDSALYFCASSKDNSPLHFGNGTRLTVT.

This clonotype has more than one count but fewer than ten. The CDR3 region is CASSSLPRGSGNTIYF. In DNA form, the CDR3 reads TGTGCCAGCAGTTCCCTCCCCAGGGGGTCTGGAAACACCATATATTTT. The chain employs TRBV12-3 or TRBV12-4 and TRBJ1-3; 7 bases line up with TRBD1. The CDR3 is 16 amino acids. After removal of 4 bases from V and 1 base from J, the junction contained 7 bases not matched to a gene.

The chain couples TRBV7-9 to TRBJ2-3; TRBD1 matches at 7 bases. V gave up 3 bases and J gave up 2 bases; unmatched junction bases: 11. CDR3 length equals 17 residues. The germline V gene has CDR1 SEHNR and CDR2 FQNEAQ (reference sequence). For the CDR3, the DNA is TGTGCCAGCAGCTTGAAATTCGGACAGGTCGACACAGATACGCAGTATTTT. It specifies CASSLKFGQVDTDTQYF.

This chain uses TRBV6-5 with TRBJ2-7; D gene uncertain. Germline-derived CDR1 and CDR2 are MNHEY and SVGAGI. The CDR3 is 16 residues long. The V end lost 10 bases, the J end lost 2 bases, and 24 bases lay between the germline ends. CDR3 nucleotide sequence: TGTGCCACACGAGAGCTGTACTCTAATTTAGCCTACGAGCAGTACTTC. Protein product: CATRELYSNLAYEQYF.

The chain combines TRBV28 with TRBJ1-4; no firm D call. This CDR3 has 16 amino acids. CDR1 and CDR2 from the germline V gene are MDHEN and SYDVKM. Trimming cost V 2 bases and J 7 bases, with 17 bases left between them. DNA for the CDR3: TGTGCCAGCAGTTTACGTTCCGGGATACTCGGTGAAAAACTGTTTTTT. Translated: CASSLRSGILGEKLFF. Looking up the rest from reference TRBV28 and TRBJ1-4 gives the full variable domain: DVKVTQSSRYLVKRTGEKVFLECVQDMDHENMFWYRQDPGLGLRLIYFSYDVKMKEKGDIPEGYSVSREKKERFSLILESASTNQTSMYLCASSLRSGILGEKLFFGSGTQLSVL.

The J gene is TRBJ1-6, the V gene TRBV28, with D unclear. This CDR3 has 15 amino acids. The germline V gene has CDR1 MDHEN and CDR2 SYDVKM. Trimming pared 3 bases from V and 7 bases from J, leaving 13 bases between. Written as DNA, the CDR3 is TGTGCCAGCAGTTTCCCCGAACTTATCAATTCACCCCTCCACTTT. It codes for CASSFPELINSPLHF.

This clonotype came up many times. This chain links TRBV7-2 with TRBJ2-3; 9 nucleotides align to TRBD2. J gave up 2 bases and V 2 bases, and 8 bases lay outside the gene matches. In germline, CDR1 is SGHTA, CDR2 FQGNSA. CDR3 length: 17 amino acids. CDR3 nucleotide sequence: TGTGCCAGCAGCTTAAGGGGACTAGCCAAACCCACAGATACGCAGTATTTT. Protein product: CASSLRGLAKPTDTQYF.